This TCR beta chain was recorded in a study of blood T cells in healthy people across ages. Researchers report isolating at least 6.5 million PBMCs per sample. A remark on this clonotype: The antigen is undetermined.

Deletions cut 5 bases from V and 4 bases from J, with 15 bases between. CDR1 is MDHEN, CDR2 SYDVKM, per germline. The CDR3 loop spans 15 amino acids. Primers used in a second PCR of about 6 to 11 cycles were a sample-barcoded 5' primer and a J-beta primer mix. Using its own MiXCR run on the 5' RACE reads, TCRdb lists one record per CDR3 protein. Of some 900,000 distinct CDR3 sequences in the sample, around 48% are singletons; the top ten hold about an eighth. Study conclusions and caveats: A greater number of naive CD4+ cells and higher diversity distinguished long-lived donors from aged donors. CMV status of donors was not determined, possibly confounding expanded clonotype changes.

The receptor was isolated from a man younger than 40 in good health. Source material: blood. The rearrangement joins TRBV28 to TRBJ2-1, with D perhaps matching TRBD1 or TRBD2 (6 bases each). The CDR3 spells CASSAIGGGYNEQFF. In DNA form, the CDR3 reads TGTGCCAGCAGTGCAATCGGAGGGGGGTACAATGAGCAGTTCTTC.